This T cell receptor beta chain stems from a study of T cell changes during pregnancy in multiple sclerosis. The data were produced by immunoSEQ multiplex PCR, yet TCRdb's version contains in-frame clones alone and is incomplete. The table lists some 47,000 clones, 70% to 90% of them singletons. This CDR3 has 16 residues. Germline V gene sequence: CDR1 LGHNA, CDR2 YSLEER. The germline V and J ends were trimmed by 1 base and 4 bases, with 13 bases remaining between them. The sequencing used CD8+ T cells from peripheral blood mononuclear cells, collected after pregnancy. The source is a female donor in good health, enrolled as a control in a pregnancy study. The J gene is TRBJ2-2, the V gene TRBV4-3; the D gene is possibly TRBD2 (6 bases). The CDR3 sequence is CASSQVWGVGTGELFF. The DNA for the CDR3 is TGCGCCAGCAGCCAAGTTTGGGGGGTGGGCACCGGGGAGCTGTTTTTT.